The 2 T cell receptor beta chains below all came from one sample that was sequenced in a study of post-analysis software for immune sequencing data. Unique molecular identifiers were built into the TCR beta cDNA libraries. TCRdb recomputed calls from the PCR reads with MiXCR, one row per CDR3 protein. Seen here are about 770,000 distinct CDR3 sequences, 40% to 55% observed once, and the top ten hold roughly 4.5%. General study findings and limits: There were a few TRBV segments more frequent in patients than controls, and TRBV5-6, TRBV5-1 and TRBV20-1 were among them.

These receptors have no identified antigens. Sequencing input: blood. These receptors all stem from a girl between 10 and 17 years old with multiple sclerosis.

In this sample, this clonotype turned up many times. The rearrangement joins TRBV6-5 to TRBJ2-7; D ambiguous. Germline lookup yields CDR1 MNHEY and CDR2 SVGAGI. This CDR3 comprises 13 residues. Trimming took 6 bases from V and 0 from J, leaving 9 bases between them. CDR3 sequence (DNA): TGTGCCAGCAGGCCGGGCAGCTCCTACGAGCAGTACTTC. Protein product: CASRPGSSYEQYF.

This clonotype has a single count. The chain recombines TRBV14 with TRBJ1-1; perhaps TRBD1 as D (5 bases). The V gene lost 0 bases and the J gene lost 0 bases, with 14 bases spanning the gap. CDR3 length: 17 residues. Germline CDR1 SGHDN, CDR2 FVKESK. The CDR3: CASSQEGVRLVNTEAFF. The CDR3 DNA sequence: TGTGCCAGCAGCCAAGAGGGGGTTAGGCTGGTGAACACTGAAGCTTTCTTT.